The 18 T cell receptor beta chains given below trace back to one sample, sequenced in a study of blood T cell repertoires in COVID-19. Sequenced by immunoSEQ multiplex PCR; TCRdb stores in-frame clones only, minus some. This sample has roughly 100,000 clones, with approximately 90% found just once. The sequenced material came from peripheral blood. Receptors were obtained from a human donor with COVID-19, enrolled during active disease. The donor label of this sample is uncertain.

Here the CDR3 reads CASSYIGTGGSINQPQHF. The DNA of the CDR3 is TGTGCCAGCAGTTATATCGGGACAGGGGGCTCAATCAATCAGCCCCAGCATTTT. The chain uses TRBV6-2 or TRBV6-3 and TRBJ1-5; 12 bases line up with TRBD1. Germline-derived CDR1 and CDR2 are MNHEY and SVGEGT. The CDR3 sequence is 18 residues long. After removal of 3 bases from V and 3 bases from J, the junction contained 9 bases not matched to a gene.

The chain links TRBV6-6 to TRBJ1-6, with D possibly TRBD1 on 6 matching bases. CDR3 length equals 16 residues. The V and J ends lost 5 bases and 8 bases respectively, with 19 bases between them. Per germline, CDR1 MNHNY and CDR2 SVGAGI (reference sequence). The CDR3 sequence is CASSRQVGVFDSPLHF. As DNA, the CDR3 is TGTGCCAGCAGTCGACAGGTCGGTGTATTTGATTCACCCCTCCACTTT.

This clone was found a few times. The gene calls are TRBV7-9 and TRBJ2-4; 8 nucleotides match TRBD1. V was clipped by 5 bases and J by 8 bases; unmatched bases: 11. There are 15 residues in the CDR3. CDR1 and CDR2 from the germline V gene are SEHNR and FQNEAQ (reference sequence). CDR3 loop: CASSGGQGDADIQYF. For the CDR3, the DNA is TGTGCCAGCAGCGGTGGACAGGGCGATGCAGACATTCAGTACTTC.

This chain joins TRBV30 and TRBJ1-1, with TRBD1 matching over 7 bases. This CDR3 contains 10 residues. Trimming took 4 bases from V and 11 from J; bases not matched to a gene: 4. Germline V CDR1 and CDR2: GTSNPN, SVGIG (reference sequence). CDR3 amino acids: CAWKTGSAFF. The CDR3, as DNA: TGTGCCTGGAAGACAGGGTCGGCTTTCTTT.

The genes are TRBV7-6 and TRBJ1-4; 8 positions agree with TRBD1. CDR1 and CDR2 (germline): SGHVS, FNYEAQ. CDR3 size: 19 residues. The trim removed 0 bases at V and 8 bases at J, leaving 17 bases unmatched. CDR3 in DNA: TGTGCCAGCAGCTTAGCCCCAAGTGGTTACAGGGGGTATCGGGAAAAACTGTTTTTT. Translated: CASSLAPSGYRGYREKLFF.

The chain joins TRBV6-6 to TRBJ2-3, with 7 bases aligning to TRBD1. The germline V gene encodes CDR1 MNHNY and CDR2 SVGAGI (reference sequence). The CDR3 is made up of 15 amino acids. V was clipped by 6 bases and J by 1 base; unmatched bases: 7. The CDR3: CASRERTGGTDTQYF. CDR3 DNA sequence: TGTGCCAGCAGAGAAAGGACAGGTGGCACAGATACGCAGTATTTT.

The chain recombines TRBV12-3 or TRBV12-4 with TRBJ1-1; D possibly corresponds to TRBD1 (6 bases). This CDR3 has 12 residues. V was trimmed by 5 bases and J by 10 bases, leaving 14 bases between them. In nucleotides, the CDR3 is TGTGCCAGCAGTCCCCGGACAGCGATAGCTTTCTTT. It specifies CASSPRTAIAFF.

The CDR3 sequence: CSVTDENTEAFF. The CDR3 DNA reads TGCAGCGTGACAGACGAGAACACTGAAGCTTTCTTT. The rearrangement uses TRBV29-1 and TRBJ1-1; a possible D gene is TRBD1 (5 bases). The ends were cut back, 6 bases at V and 1 base at J, with 9 bases in the middle. From germline, CDR1 is SQVTM and CDR2 ANQGSEA. CDR3 length: 12 amino acids.

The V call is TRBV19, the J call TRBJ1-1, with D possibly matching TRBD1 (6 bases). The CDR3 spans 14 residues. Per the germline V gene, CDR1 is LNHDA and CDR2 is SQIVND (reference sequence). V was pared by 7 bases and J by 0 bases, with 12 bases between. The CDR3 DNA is TGTGCCAGTACCCTGGACAGATTGAACACTGAAGCTTTCTTT. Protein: CASTLDRLNTEAFF.

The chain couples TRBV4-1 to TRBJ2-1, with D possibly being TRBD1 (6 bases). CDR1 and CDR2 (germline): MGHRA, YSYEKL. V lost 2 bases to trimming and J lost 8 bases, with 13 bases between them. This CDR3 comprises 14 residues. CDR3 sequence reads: CASSQPDRNHEQFF. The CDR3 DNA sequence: TGCGCCAGCAGCCAACCAGACAGGAACCATGAGCAGTTCTTC.

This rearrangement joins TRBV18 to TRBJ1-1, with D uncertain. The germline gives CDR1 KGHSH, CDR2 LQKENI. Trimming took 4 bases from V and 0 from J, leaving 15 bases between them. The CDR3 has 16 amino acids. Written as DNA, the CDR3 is TGTGCCAGCTCACGCGAAAAAACCACAGTGAACACTGAAGCTTTCTTT. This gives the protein CASSREKTTVNTEAFF.

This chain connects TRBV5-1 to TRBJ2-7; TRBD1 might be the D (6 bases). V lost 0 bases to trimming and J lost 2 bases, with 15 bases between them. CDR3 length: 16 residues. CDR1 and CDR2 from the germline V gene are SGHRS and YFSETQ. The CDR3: CASSLAVGQRAYEQYF. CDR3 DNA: TGCGCCAGCAGCTTGGCCGTAGGACAGAGGGCCTACGAGCAGTACTTC.

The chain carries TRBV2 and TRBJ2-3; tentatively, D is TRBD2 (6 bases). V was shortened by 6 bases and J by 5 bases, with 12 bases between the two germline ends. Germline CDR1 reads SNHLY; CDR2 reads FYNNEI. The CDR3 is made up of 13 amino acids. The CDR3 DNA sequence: TGTGCCAGCAGGCTACTAGCCAAAGATACGCAGTATTTT. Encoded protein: CASRLLAKDTQYF.

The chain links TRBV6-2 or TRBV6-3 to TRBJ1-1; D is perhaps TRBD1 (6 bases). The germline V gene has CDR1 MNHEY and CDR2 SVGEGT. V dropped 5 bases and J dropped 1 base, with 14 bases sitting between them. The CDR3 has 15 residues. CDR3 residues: CASSPQGQTNTEAFF. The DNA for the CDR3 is TGTGCCAGCAGTCCCCAGGGACAAACGAACACTGAAGCTTTCTTT.

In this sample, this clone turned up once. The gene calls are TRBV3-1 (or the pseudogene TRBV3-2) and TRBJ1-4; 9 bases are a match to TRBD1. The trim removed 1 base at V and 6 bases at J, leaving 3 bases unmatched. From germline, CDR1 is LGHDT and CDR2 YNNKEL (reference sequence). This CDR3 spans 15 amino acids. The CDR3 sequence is CASSQGTGADEKLFF. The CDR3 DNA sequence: TGTGCCAGCAGCCAAGGGACAGGGGCTGATGAAAAACTGTTTTTT.

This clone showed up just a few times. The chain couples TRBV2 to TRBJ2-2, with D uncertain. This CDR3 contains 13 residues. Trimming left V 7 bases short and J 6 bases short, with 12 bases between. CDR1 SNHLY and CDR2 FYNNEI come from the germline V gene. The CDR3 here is CASTKSVAGELFF. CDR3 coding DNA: TGTGCCAGCACGAAGAGCGTGGCCGGGGAGCTGTTTTTT.

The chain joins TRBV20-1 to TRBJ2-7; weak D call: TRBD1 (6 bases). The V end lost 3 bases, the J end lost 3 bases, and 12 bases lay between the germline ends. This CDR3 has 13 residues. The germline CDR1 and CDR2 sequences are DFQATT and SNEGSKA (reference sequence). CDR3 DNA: TGCAGTGCTAGTGGGGACACCTACTACGAGCAGTACTTC. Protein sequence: CSASGDTYYEQYF.

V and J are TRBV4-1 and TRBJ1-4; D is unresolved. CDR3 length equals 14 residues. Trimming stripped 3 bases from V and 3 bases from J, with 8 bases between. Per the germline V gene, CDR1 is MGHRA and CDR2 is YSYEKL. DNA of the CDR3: TGCGCCAGCAGCCACGGGGAGCCTAATGAAAAACTGTTTTTT. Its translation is CASSHGEPNEKLFF.